The next 2 T cell receptor beta chains were all read from a single sample in a study of blood T cell repertoires in COVID-19. Generated by immunoSEQ multiplex PCR, the TCRdb table keeps only in-frame clones and is missing some. The sample holds approximately 190,000 clones, around nine tenths seen once. Sequenced: peripheral blood. These receptors originate from a woman between 40 and 50 years old who had recovered from COVID-19.

V and J are TRBV15 and TRBJ2-1; 9 nucleotides agree with TRBD2. The V gene's germline CDR1 is LNHNV and CDR2 YYDKDF (reference sequence). V trimming: 1 base; J trimming: 4 bases; junction bases outside the gene matches: 2. The CDR3 length is 15 residues. Written as DNA, the CDR3 is TGTGCCACCAGCAGAGCTAGCGGGATTTACAATGAGCAGTTCTTC. Translated, it gives CATSRASGIYNEQFF.

The chain employs TRBV19 and TRBJ2-5; D may be TRBD2 (5 bases). Per germline, CDR1 LNHDA and CDR2 SQIVND (reference sequence). V was shortened by 6 bases and J by 4 bases, with 15 bases between the two germline ends. The CDR3 totals 14 residues. CDR3 in DNA: TGTGCCAGTAGCCAGTGGGGAGTAGGAGAGACCCAGTACTTC. This translates into CASSQWGVGETQYF.